This entry describes one T cell receptor beta chain. As processed by the authors: Nucleated cell number was recorded as an estimate derived from reference gene primer amplification. Generated by immunoSEQ multiplex PCR, the TCRdb table keeps only in-frame clones and is missing some. V, J and clone size reflect that table, while D and trimming were determined from the DNA. Of some 200,000 clones in the sample, 60% to 85% were seen once. This specimen comes from a study of blood T cell repertoires in COVID-19. Study background: Donors in the United States, Italy and Spain gave samples during acute or convalescent COVID-19.

The CDR3 contains 11 residues. V lost 5 bases, J lost 4 bases, and 5 bases lay in between. Germline V gives CDR1 SGHAT, CDR2 FQNNGV. The V gene is TRBV11-2, the J gene TRBJ2-5, with unresolved D. Sequenced sample: peripheral blood. The sequence was collected from a woman in her seventies with acute or convalescent COVID-19. CDR3 region: CASSPGETQYF. The CDR3 coding sequence is TGTGCCAGCAGCCCAGGAGAGACCCAGTACTTC.